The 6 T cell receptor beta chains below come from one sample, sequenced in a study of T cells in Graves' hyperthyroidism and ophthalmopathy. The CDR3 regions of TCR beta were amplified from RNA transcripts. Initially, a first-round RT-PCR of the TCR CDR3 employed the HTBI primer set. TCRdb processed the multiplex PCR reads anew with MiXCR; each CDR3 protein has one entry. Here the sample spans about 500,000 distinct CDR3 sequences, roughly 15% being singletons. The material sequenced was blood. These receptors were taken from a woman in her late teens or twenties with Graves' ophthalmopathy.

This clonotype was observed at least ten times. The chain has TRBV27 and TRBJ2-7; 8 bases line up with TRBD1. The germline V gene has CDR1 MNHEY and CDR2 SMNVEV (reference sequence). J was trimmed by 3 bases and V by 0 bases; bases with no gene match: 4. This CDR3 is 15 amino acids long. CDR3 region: CASSLSPGGNYEQYF. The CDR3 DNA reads TGTGCCAGCAGTTTATCGCCAGGGGGCAACTACGAGCAGTACTTC.

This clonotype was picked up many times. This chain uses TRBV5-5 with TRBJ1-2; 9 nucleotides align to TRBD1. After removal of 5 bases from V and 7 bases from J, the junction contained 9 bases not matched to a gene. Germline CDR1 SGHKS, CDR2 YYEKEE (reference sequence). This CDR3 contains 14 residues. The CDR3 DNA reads TGTGCCAGCAGACAAGCGACAGGGGGTCCTGGCTACACCTTC. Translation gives CASRQATGGPGYTF. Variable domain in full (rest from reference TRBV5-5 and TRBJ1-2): DAGVTQSPTHLIKTRGQQVTLRCSPISGHKSVSWYQQVLGQGPQFIFQYYEKEERGRGNFPDRFSARQFPNYSSELNVNALLLGDSALYLCASRQATGGPGYTFGSGTRLTVV.

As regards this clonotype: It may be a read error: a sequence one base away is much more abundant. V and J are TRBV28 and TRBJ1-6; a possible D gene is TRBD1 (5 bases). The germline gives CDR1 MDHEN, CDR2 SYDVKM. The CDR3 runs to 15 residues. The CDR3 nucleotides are TGTGCCAGCAGTACCGGGGCTCCCTATAATTCACCCCTCGACTTT. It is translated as CASSTGAPYNSPLDF.

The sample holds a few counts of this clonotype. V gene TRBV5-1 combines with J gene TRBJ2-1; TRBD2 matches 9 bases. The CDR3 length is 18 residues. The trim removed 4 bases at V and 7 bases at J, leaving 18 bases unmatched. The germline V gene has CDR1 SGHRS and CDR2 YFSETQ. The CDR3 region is CASSLLVGVAGEQNEQFF. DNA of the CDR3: TGCGCCAGCAGCCTCCTGGTAGGGGTAGCGGGAGAGCAGAATGAGCAGTTCTTC.

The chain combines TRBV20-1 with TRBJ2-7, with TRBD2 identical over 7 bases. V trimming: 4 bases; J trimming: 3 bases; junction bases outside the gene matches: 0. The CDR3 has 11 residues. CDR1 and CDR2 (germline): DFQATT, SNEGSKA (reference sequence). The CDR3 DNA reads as TGCAGTGCTACTAGCGGCTACGAGCAGTACTTC. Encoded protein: CSATSGYEQYF.

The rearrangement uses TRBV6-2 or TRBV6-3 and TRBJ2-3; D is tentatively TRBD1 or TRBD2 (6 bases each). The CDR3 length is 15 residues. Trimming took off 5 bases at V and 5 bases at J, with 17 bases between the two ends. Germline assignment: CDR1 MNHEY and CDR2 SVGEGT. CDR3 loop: CASSPIGGGKDTQYF. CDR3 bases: TGTGCCAGCAGTCCAATCGGGGGCGGGAAAGATACGCAGTATTTT.